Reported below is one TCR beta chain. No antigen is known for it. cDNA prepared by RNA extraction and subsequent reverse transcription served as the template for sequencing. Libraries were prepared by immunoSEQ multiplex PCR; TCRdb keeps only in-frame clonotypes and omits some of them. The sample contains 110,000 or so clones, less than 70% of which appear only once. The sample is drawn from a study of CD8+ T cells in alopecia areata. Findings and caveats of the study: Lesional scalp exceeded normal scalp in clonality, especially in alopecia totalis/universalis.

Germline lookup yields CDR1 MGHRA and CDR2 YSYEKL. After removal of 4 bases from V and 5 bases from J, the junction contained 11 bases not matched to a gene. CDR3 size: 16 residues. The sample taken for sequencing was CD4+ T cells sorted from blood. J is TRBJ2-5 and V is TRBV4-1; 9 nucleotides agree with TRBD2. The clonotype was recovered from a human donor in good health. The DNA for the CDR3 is TGCGCCAGCAGCCGCCCTAAGGCTAGCGGGGTGGAGACCCAGTACTTC. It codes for CASSRPKASGVETQYF.